These 7 T cell receptor beta chains share one sample of origin, sequenced in a study of T cell repertoires in cytomegalovirus infection. MiXCR, run by TCRdb on the reads, gives a single entry per CDR3 protein. The repertoire has approximately 470,000 distinct CDR3 sequences, about two fifths of them found once; the top ten carry about 45%. The antigens for these receptors are not known. Specimen: cultured PBMCs, collected from culture after CMV antigen stimulation. These receptors all stem from a human donor in good health (CMV status not recorded). Some clones in this sample may be carry-over from other donors' samples.

The gene calls are TRBV6-2 or TRBV6-3 and TRBJ2-4; no reliable D call. Germline V gene data show CDR1 as MNHEY and CDR2 as SVGEGT. Trimming stripped 1 base from V and 9 bases from J, with 7 bases between. The CDR3 has 12 residues. CDR3 bases: TGTGCCAGCAGTTACTTGGCCGGCATTCAGTACTTC. Protein: CASSYLAGIQYF.

There are a few counts of this clonotype. V is TRBV2 and J is TRBJ1-5; 7 bases are a match to TRBD1. The J segment lost 4 bases and the V segment lost 6 bases, leaving 9 bases of the junction unmatched. Germline-derived CDR1 and CDR2 are SNHLY and FYNNEI. The CDR3 covers 15 residues. The DNA of the CDR3 is TGTGCCAGCAGGAGCTCCGGGACAGCAAATCAGCCCCAGCATTTT. Residues: CASRSSGTANQPQHF.

This clonotype occurred many times. The V gene is TRBV7-2, the J gene TRBJ2-2; D possibly uses TRBD1 or TRBD2 (5 bases each). Germline loops: CDR1 SGHTA, CDR2 FQGNSA. The CDR3 has 14 residues. The germline V and J ends were trimmed by 5 bases and 4 bases, with 11 bases remaining between them. The DNA for the CDR3 is TGTGCCAGCAGCACCAGAGGGGTCACCGGGGAGCTGTTTTTT. Encoded protein: CASSTRGVTGELFF.

This clonotype showed up just a few times. The chain couples TRBV27 to TRBJ2-7; 10 bases align to TRBD2. Trimming took 2 bases from V and 6 from J; bases not matched to a gene: 4. Germline assignment: CDR1 MNHEY and CDR2 SMNVEV (reference sequence). The CDR3 spans 14 residues. The CDR3 reads CASSLHGLAVEQYF. CDR3 DNA: TGTGCCAGCAGTTTACACGGACTAGCGGTCGAGCAGTACTTC.

The chain has TRBV12-3 or TRBV12-4 and TRBJ2-7; TRBD1 matches at 10 bases. V was pared by 5 bases and J by 4 bases, with 8 bases of the junction left unmatched. The CDR3 length is 15 residues. CDR3 bases: TGTGCCAGCAGTAGAGCCGGGACAGGGGTGTACGAGCAGTACTTC. This encodes CASSRAGTGVYEQYF.

This clonotype turned up a few times. The V and J genes are TRBV27 and TRBJ1-6; no firm D call. The V end was cut by 1 base, the J end by 4 bases, with 17 bases between. Germline CDR1 is MNHEY and CDR2 is SMNVEV (reference sequence). CDR3 length: 18 amino acids. The CDR3 sequence is CASSLWPLTVRYNSPLHF. Here the CDR3 DNA reads TGTGCCAGCAGTTTATGGCCCCTAACCGTGAGATATAATTCACCCCTCCACTTT.

The chain combines TRBV11-3 with TRBJ2-5, with D perhaps matching TRBD1 or TRBD2 (5 bases each). The CDR3 extends over 14 amino acids. In germline, CDR1 is SGHNT, CDR2 YENEEA. The ends were cut back, 1 base at V and 4 bases at J, with 10 bases in the middle. The CDR3 region is CASSLGGVAETQYF. Here the CDR3 DNA reads TGTGCCAGCAGCTTAGGAGGGGTCGCAGAGACCCAGTACTTC.